The 27 T cell receptor beta chains below were found in one sample sequenced in a study of T cell repertoires in cytomegalovirus infection. Using its own MiXCR run on the reads, TCRdb lists one record per CDR3 protein. The profile shows around 130,000 distinct CDR3 sequences, approximately 24% of them singletons. No antigens are known for them. Material: PBMCs, sequenced either directly or after in vitro stimulation (not recorded which). The origin of the receptors is a human donor in good health (CMV status not recorded). Some clones in this sample may be carry-over from other donors' samples.

A few counts support this clonotype. The J gene is TRBJ2-3, the V gene TRBV7-2; maybe TRBD2 (6 bases). Per germline, CDR1 SGHTA and CDR2 FQGNSA. The CDR3 has 14 amino acids. V lost 1 base and J 3 bases, leaving 8 bases between the germline ends. The CDR3 here is CASSLVADTDTQYF. The CDR3 DNA is TGTGCCAGCAGCTTAGTAGCGGATACAGATACGCAGTATTTT.

This clonotype appeared many times. The chain recombines TRBV7-8 with TRBJ2-3, with 7 nucleotides matching TRBD2. The length of the CDR3 is 17 residues. The J segment lost 0 bases and the V segment lost 2 bases, leaving 8 bases of the junction unmatched. Germline loops: CDR1 SGHVS, CDR2 FQNEAQ. The CDR3 DNA sequence: TGTGCCAGCAGCTTAATAAGAAGGACTAGTAGCACAGATACGCAGTATTTT. Residues: CASSLIRRTSSTDTQYF.

This clonotype occurred many times. This rearrangement joins TRBV7-2 to TRBJ2-7; D unclear. The CDR3 covers 14 residues. Germline V gene sequence: CDR1 SGHTA, CDR2 FQGNSA. Trimming cost V 5 bases and J 0 bases, with 11 bases left between them. As DNA, the CDR3 is TGTGCCAGCAGCCCAACAGCAGTCTCCTACGAGCAGTACTTC. Protein product: CASSPTAVSYEQYF.

This clonotype was counted ten times or more. The gene calls are TRBV7-2 and TRBJ2-7, with 10 bases that match TRBD2. V trimming: 2 bases; J trimming: 9 bases; junction bases outside the gene matches: 10. The germline CDR1 and CDR2 sequences are SGHTA and FQGNSA. The CDR3 length is 15 residues. The CDR3 DNA reads as TGTGCCAGCAGCTTAACCGGGACTAGCGTCTTAGGGCAGTACGTC. Translation: CASSLTGTSVLGQYV.

Note on this clonotype: A much larger clone differs by one base, so this may be a read error. This chain's CDR3 is CVSRRTSGTDTQYF. The CDR3 region has the DNA TGTGTCAGCAGGAGGACTAGCGGCACAGATACGCAGTATTTT. The chain carries TRBV27 and TRBJ2-3, with 9 nucleotides matching TRBD2. Germline CDR1 is MNHEY and CDR2 is SMNVEV (reference sequence). This CDR3 is 14 amino acids long.

This clonotype was found a few times. A junction end diverges from the germline sequence, so it may reflect a read error. The chain joins TRBV7-7 to TRBJ2-2; D remains ambiguous. CDR1 and CDR2 from the germline V gene are SSHAT and FNYEAQ (reference sequence). The CDR3 covers 14 residues. The CDR3 loop reads CASSFRSNTGELFF. The CDR3 nucleotides are TGTGCTAGCAGCTTTCGATCGAACACCGGGGAGCTGTTTTTT.

The chain links TRBV6-2 or TRBV6-3 to TRBJ2-5; D call uncertain. Trimming took off 1 base at V and 1 base at J, with 13 bases between the two ends. The CDR3 totals 16 residues. CDR1 and CDR2 from the germline V gene are MNHEY and SVGEGT. In nucleotides, the CDR3 is TGTGCCAGCAGTTACTTCGGAGCAGTGACCCAAGAGACCCAGTACTTC. Amino acids: CASSYFGAVTQETQYF.

The V gene is TRBV2, the J gene TRBJ2-2; 9 nucleotides line up with TRBD1. The CDR3 is 17 amino acids. Per the germline V gene, CDR1 is SNHLY and CDR2 is FYNNEI. The junction had 7 bases not matched to a gene; V was cut back by 3 bases and J by 2 bases. This chain's CDR3 is CASSDFDRGLNTGELFF. CDR3 nucleotide sequence: TGTGCCAGCAGTGACTTCGACAGGGGGTTAAACACCGGGGAGCTGTTTTTT.

This chain connects TRBV6-6 to TRBJ2-7; TRBD1 matches at 9 bases. CDR1 is MNHNY and CDR2 is SVGAGI in the germline V gene (reference sequence). This CDR3 spans 19 amino acids. J lost 0 bases, V lost 5 bases, and 17 bases had no gene match. The CDR3 bases are TGTGCCAGCAGTGCTCGAGCACGGGACAGGGCTATCCTCTCCTACGAGCAGTACTTC. Translating it yields CASSARARDRAILSYEQYF.

J is TRBJ2-7 and V is TRBV28, with 8 bases fitting TRBD2. This CDR3 spans 17 amino acids. Germline loops: CDR1 MDHEN, CDR2 SYDVKM. J lost 1 base, V lost 3 bases, and 11 bases had no gene match. The CDR3 DNA is TGTGCCAGCAGTTTTCATACGATAACTAGCGGATCCTACGAGCAGTACTTC. Protein product: CASSFHTITSGSYEQYF.

This clonotype was counted at least ten times. The rearrangement joins TRBV6-1 to TRBJ2-3; TRBD2 matches at 7 bases. Germline lookup yields CDR1 MNHNS and CDR2 SASEGT. This CDR3 has 15 residues. With V trimmed by 5 bases and J by 1 base, 6 bases remained unmatched. The CDR3 here is CASSLVTSGTDTQYF. The DNA for the CDR3 is TGTGCCAGCAGTTTAGTCACTAGCGGCACAGATACGCAGTATTTT.

This clonotype came up many times. The chain couples TRBV7-2 to TRBJ1-2; 9 bases agree with TRBD1. After removal of 5 bases from V and 11 bases from J, the junction contained 12 bases not matched to a gene. Germline V gene sequence: CDR1 SGHTA, CDR2 FQGNSA. The CDR3 has 14 residues. The CDR3 nucleotides are TGTGCCAGCAGCCCCATGGGGACAGGGCCGGAATACACCTTC. Translation: CASSPMGTGPEYTF.

This clonotype was observed many times. The chain joins TRBV20-1 to TRBJ2-1, with TRBD2 as a possible D gene (6 bases). The CDR3 has 11 residues. Germline V gene sequence: CDR1 DFQATT, CDR2 SNEGSKA (reference sequence). Trimming took off 3 bases at V and 8 bases at J, with 8 bases between the two ends. CDR3 coding DNA: TGCAGTGCTAGCGGGAGCTATGAGCAGTTCTTC. It specifies CSASGSYEQFF.

The chain is built from TRBV7-4 and TRBJ2-7; D is unresolved. The ends were cut back, 0 bases at V and 12 bases at J, with 12 bases in the middle. The CDR3 loop spans 12 amino acids. Germline loops: CDR1 SGHVT, CDR2 SQSDAQ. The DNA of the CDR3 is TGTGCCAGCAGCTTAGCAAGGGATACAGTGTACTTC. Protein sequence: CASSLARDTVYF.

This clonotype has at least ten counts. J is TRBJ2-1 and V is TRBV7-9; 16 nucleotides line up with TRBD2. Germline assignment: CDR1 SEHNR and CDR2 FQNEAQ (reference sequence). This CDR3 comprises 20 residues. Trimming took 5 bases from V and 4 from J; bases not matched to a gene: 14. The CDR3 nucleotides read TGTGCCAGCAGCCACCGATCCGGGACTAGCGGGAGGGCCGAGTACAATGAGCAGTTCTTC. Its translation: CASSHRSGTSGRAEYNEQFF. The variable domain in full, with the rest retrieved from reference TRBV7-9 and TRBJ2-1, is DTGVSQNPRHKITKRGQNVTFRCDPISEHNRLYWYRQTLGQGPEFLTYFQNEAQLEKSRLLSDRFSAERPKGSFSTLEIQRTEQGDSAMYLCASSHRSGTSGRAEYNEQFFGPGTRLTVL.

The V and J genes are TRBV15 and TRBJ2-3; TRBD2 agrees at 10 bases. The CDR3 is 16 amino acids. V gave up 1 base and J gave up 4 bases; unmatched junction bases: 5. The germline V gene has CDR1 LNHNV and CDR2 YYDKDF (reference sequence). The CDR3 coding sequence is TGTGCCACCAGCAGAGGAAGCGGGAGGGCCGCAGATACGCAGTATTTT. It yields the protein CATSRGSGRAADTQYF.

V gene TRBV4-2 combines with J gene TRBJ1-2; 7 bases match TRBD1. The CDR3 is 15 residues long. Per germline, CDR1 LGHNA and CDR2 YNFKEQ. V shed 1 base, J shed 2 bases, and the junction held 4 bases outside the gene matches. The CDR3 region is CASSQAQTGNYGYTF. The CDR3 nucleotides are TGTGCCAGCAGCCAAGCACAGACAGGGAACTATGGCTACACCTTC.

The V and J genes are TRBV12-3 or TRBV12-4 and TRBJ1-2; TRBD1 matches at 8 bases. The ends lost 3 bases at V and 4 bases at J; junction bases unmatched: 10. This CDR3 is built from 16 residues. The CDR3 nucleotides are TGTGCCAGCAGTTTTAGTCCTCCAGGGGGCGGCTATGGCTACACCTTC. Translating gives CASSFSPPGGGYGYTF.

This clonotype was seen only a few times. The chain combines TRBV19 with TRBJ1-5; possibly TRBD1 for D (6 bases). Germline loops: CDR1 LNHDA, CDR2 SQIVND (reference sequence). Trimming removed 6 bases at V and 0 bases at J, with 12 bases between. This CDR3 comprises 15 residues. The CDR3 region is CASSRTADSNQPQHF. CDR3 nucleotide sequence: TGTGCCAGTAGCCGGACAGCGGATAGCAATCAGCCCCAGCATTTT.

This chain links TRBV7-9 with TRBJ2-3; the match to TRBD2 covers 7 bases. Trimming cost V 2 bases and J 3 bases; bases outside gene matches: 8. In germline, CDR1 is SEHNR, CDR2 FQNEAQ (reference sequence). This CDR3 spans 16 amino acids. The CDR3 bases are TGTGCCAGCAGCTTATCTCGGCGGGAGATAACAGATACGCAGTATTTT. This sequence encodes CASSLSRREITDTQYF.

Many counts were recorded for this clonotype. This chain connects TRBV11-2 to TRBJ2-3; D might be TRBD1 (5 bases). The V gene's germline CDR1 is SGHAT and CDR2 FQNNGV. V was shortened by 2 bases and J by 6 bases, with 15 bases between the two germline ends. This CDR3 region has 15 residues. The CDR3 nucleotides are TGTGCCAGCAGCTTATATTTTCAGGGTGGGGATACGCAGTATTTT. Translating gives CASSLYFQGGDTQYF.

V usage is TRBV7-2 and J usage is TRBJ2-3; D call uncertain. CDR3 length: 13 amino acids. CDR1 SGHTA and CDR2 FQGNSA come from the germline V gene. The ends were cut back, 5 bases at V and 5 bases at J, with 11 bases in the middle. The CDR3 DNA is TGTGCCAGCAGCCCTTCACTTGGAGATACGCAGTATTTT. This gives the protein CASSPSLGDTQYF.

This clonotype was seen repeatedly, ten times or more. The rearrangement links TRBV7-2 to TRBJ2-7; TRBD1 is a possible D gene (6 bases). Germline CDR1 and CDR2: SGHTA and FQGNSA. The CDR3 has 14 residues. V dropped 1 base and J dropped 6 bases, with 13 bases sitting between them. The CDR3 loop is CASSLGQGISEQYV. The CDR3 nucleotides are TGTGCCAGCAGCTTAGGTCAGGGGATCTCCGAGCAGTACGTC.

The chain is built from TRBV20-1 and TRBJ2-2; perhaps TRBD2 as D (5 bases). Trimming took 6 bases from V and 6 from J, leaving 26 bases between them. Germline CDR1 is DFQATT and CDR2 is SNEGSKA (reference sequence). CDR3 length: 17 amino acids. The DNA for the CDR3 is TGCAGTGCCTCCAAGGGTAGCGTGTTCTCTAAGTCCGGGGAGCTGTTTTTT. This translates into CSASKGSVFSKSGELFF.

Many counts were recorded for this clonotype. The chain joins TRBV7-2 to TRBJ2-3; TRBD1 might be the D (6 bases). CDR1 and CDR2 (germline): SGHTA, FQGNSA. The V and J ends lost 0 bases and 0 bases respectively, with 7 bases between them. The CDR3 extends over 15 amino acids. Written as DNA, the CDR3 is TGTGCCAGCAGCTTAGCACAGGGAAGCACAGATACGCAGTATTTT. Translation: CASSLAQGSTDTQYF.

This clonotype has only a few counts. The rearrangement links TRBV13 to TRBJ2-1, with TRBD2 identical over 7 bases. V shed 5 bases, J shed 4 bases, and the junction held 5 bases outside the gene matches. This CDR3 region has 14 residues. Germline CDR1 and CDR2: PRHDT and FYEKMQ (reference sequence). CDR3 sequence reads: CASSLTSAYNEQFF. The CDR3 region has the DNA TGTGCCAGCAGCCTCACTAGCGCTTACAATGAGCAGTTCTTC.

This rearrangement joins TRBV7-8 to TRBJ1-4; TRBD1 is a possible D gene (5 bases). The V gene lost 5 bases and the J gene lost 3 bases, with 22 bases spanning the gap. There are 18 residues in the CDR3. The V gene's germline CDR1 is SGHVS and CDR2 FQNEAQ. The CDR3 loop reads CASSPRDHQGRANEKLFF. CDR3 DNA: TGTGCCAGCAGCCCTCGGGACCATCAGGGCAGGGCTAATGAAAAACTGTTTTTT.